These 30 T cell receptor beta chains share one sample of origin, sequenced in a study of blood T cell repertoires in COVID-19 (dated by TCRdb to 2020 to 2021). The protocol used for the library was the immunoSEQ multiplex PCR assay. The clones in this table, taken by TCRdb from immuneACCESS, are in-frame only. Not every clone is retained; where verified, under half of the shortfall comes from an unresolved V gene, and the cause of the rest is unknown. This sample gives 25,000 to 35,000 clones in total; approximately 85% of them show up just once. The ten top clones hold roughly 7.7% of the sample. The sequencing sample was made of peripheral blood. The receptors shown here come from a human donor in a cohort sampled during active COVID-19.

CDR3 in amino acids: CASSPPSHSYEQYF. In DNA, the CDR3 is TGTGCCAGCAGTCCCCCGAGTCACTCCTACGAGCAGTACTTC. V usage is TRBV28 and J usage is TRBJ2-7; D gene ambiguous. The CDR3 has 14 amino acids. V was trimmed by 5 bases and J by 0 bases, leaving 11 bases between them. CDR1 and CDR2 from the germline V gene are MDHEN and SYDVKM.

V usage is TRBV18 and J usage is TRBJ2-3; 7 bases align to TRBD2. J lost 0 bases, V lost 3 bases, and 6 bases had no gene match. Germline assignment: CDR1 KGHSH and CDR2 LQKENI. This CDR3 is built from 16 residues. Here the CDR3 reads CASSPALAASTDTQYF. Here the CDR3 DNA reads TGTGCCAGCTCACCGGCCCTAGCGGCGAGCACAGATACGCAGTATTTT.

The CDR3, as DNA: TGTGCCATCAGTGAGTCTACAGCCACAGATACGCAGTATTTT. This translates into CAISESTATDTQYF. The V and J genes are TRBV10-3 and TRBJ2-3, with D unclear. Trimming took off 0 bases at V and 2 bases at J, with 6 bases between the two ends. Germline CDR1 is ENHRY and CDR2 is SYGVKD. The CDR3 loop spans 14 amino acids.

This clone was counted between two and nine times. This chain's CDR3 is CASSIDGRGRNQPQHF. The CDR3 coding sequence is TGTGCCAGTAGTATAGACGGAAGGGGGCGAAATCAGCCCCAGCATTTT. The rearrangement uses TRBV19 and TRBJ1-5, with 7 bases lining up with TRBD1. The CDR3 is made up of 16 amino acids. V shed 0 bases, J shed 4 bases, and the junction held 6 bases outside the gene matches. Germline assignment: CDR1 LNHDA and CDR2 SQIVND (reference sequence).

The chain has TRBV6-1 and TRBJ2-5; D not certain. Trimming pared 7 bases from V and 5 bases from J, leaving 17 bases between. The CDR3 is 14 residues long. Germline V gives CDR1 MNHNS, CDR2 SASEGT. The CDR3 sequence: CASTPFRLGETQYF. The CDR3 DNA reads TGTGCCAGCACCCCGTTCAGGTTGGGTGAGACCCAGTACTTC.

The chain carries TRBV9 and TRBJ2-1; D remains unclear. The CDR3 is 16 residues long. The germline V and J ends were trimmed by 0 bases and 0 bases, with 10 bases remaining between them. CDR1 SGDLS and CDR2 YYNGEE come from the germline V gene. CDR3 DNA sequence: TGTGCCAGCAGCGTAGCCCCTCAGAACTCCTACAATGAGCAGTTCTTC. This gives the protein CASSVAPQNSYNEQFF.

The chain couples TRBV7-9 to TRBJ2-1; 11 positions match TRBD2. The germline gives CDR1 SEHNR, CDR2 FQNEAQ (reference sequence). This CDR3 is built from 17 residues. V was pared by 0 bases and J by 8 bases, with 9 bases of the junction left unmatched. CDR3 region: CASSLALAGGPHDEQFF. CDR3 DNA: TGTGCCAGCAGCTTAGCCTTAGCGGGAGGGCCCCACGATGAGCAGTTCTTC. The full variable domain, completed using reference TRBV7-9 and TRBJ2-1, is DTGVSQNPRHKITKRGQNVTFRCDPISEHNRLYWYRQTLGQGPEFLTYFQNEAQLEKSRLLSDRFSAERPKGSFSTLEIQRTEQGDSAMYLCASSLALAGGPHDEQFFGPGTRLTVL.

CDR3 nucleotides: TGCAGCTTTCAGGGGGCTAGCGGGGAGCTGTTTTTT. The encoded protein is CSFQGASGELFF. The chain carries TRBV29-1 and TRBJ2-2; the match to TRBD1 covers 8 bases. J lost 7 bases, V lost 8 bases, and 6 bases had no gene match. Germline V gene sequence: CDR1 SQVTM, CDR2 ANQGSEA. This CDR3 has 12 residues.

The V call is TRBV7-9, the J call TRBJ1-4, with a weak D call TRBD1 (5 bases). V shed 3 bases and J shed 4 bases, with 12 bases lying between them. This CDR3 contains 15 residues. Per the germline V gene, CDR1 is SEHNR and CDR2 is FQNEAQ (reference sequence). For the CDR3, the DNA is TGTGCCAGCAGCTTTCCCGCGGGGCTTAATGAAAAACTGTTTTTT. Translating it yields CASSFPAGLNEKLFF.

The chain employs TRBV5-1 and TRBJ2-3, with TRBD2 matching over 8 bases. Germline V lookup: CDR1 SGHRS, CDR2 YFSETQ. After removal of 0 bases from V and 2 bases from J, the junction contained 2 bases not matched to a gene. This CDR3 is 15 amino acids long. CDR3 DNA: TGCGCCAGCAGCTTGGAGCGGGGGTACACAGATACGCAGTATTTT. Translation: CASSLERGYTDTQYF. The entire variable domain, with the rest obtained from reference TRBV5-1 and TRBJ2-3, is as follows: KAGVTQTPRYLIKTRGQQVTLSCSPISGHRSVSWYQQTPGQGLQFLFEYFSETQRNKGNFPGRFSGRQFSNSRSEMNVSTLELGDSALYLCASSLERGYTDTQYFGPGTRLTVL.

CDR3: CASTAGGGGSPLHF. For the CDR3, the DNA is TGTGCCAGCACTGCAGGCGGGGGCGGATCACCCCTCCACTTT. The V and J genes are TRBV7-9 and TRBJ1-6; TRBD1 might be the D (6 bases). This CDR3 is built from 14 residues. Germline CDR1 is SEHNR and CDR2 is FQNEAQ (reference sequence). Trimming took off 7 bases at V and 10 bases at J, with 17 bases between the two ends.

The chain employs TRBV2 and TRBJ2-5, with TRBD2 identical over 14 bases. Germline CDR1 reads SNHLY; CDR2 reads FYNNEI. CDR3 size: 17 residues. The J segment lost 5 bases and the V segment lost 8 bases, leaving 13 bases of the junction unmatched. Here the CDR3 reads CASCNPGTSGGGETQYF. CDR3 nucleotide sequence: TGTGCCAGCTGCAACCCCGGGACTAGCGGGGGAGGGGAGACCCAGTACTTC.

DNA for the CDR3: TGCGCCAGCAGCCAACGAAGACTACCCGGAGATCTGGAGACCCAGTACTTC. Encoded protein: CASSQRRLPGDLETQYF. The rearrangement joins TRBV4-1 to TRBJ2-5, with D possibly being TRBD2 (5 bases). Trimming cost V 2 bases and J 5 bases, with 21 bases left between them. This CDR3 comprises 17 residues. CDR1 MGHRA and CDR2 YSYEKL come from the germline V gene.

The V gene is TRBV6-5, the J gene TRBJ2-4, with D uncertain. The V end was cut by 2 bases, the J end by 7 bases, with 9 bases between. The CDR3 covers 13 residues. Germline V gene lookup returns CDR1 MNHEY and CDR2 SVGAGI. CDR3 sequence reads: CASSYLESNIQYF. DNA of the CDR3: TGTGCCAGCAGTTACCTGGAGTCGAACATTCAGTACTTC.

The chain uses TRBV25-1 and TRBJ2-7, with D unresolved. CDR1 and CDR2 (germline): MGHDK, SYGVNS. V dropped 1 base and J dropped 4 bases, with 11 bases sitting between them. CDR3 size: 14 residues. The CDR3 loop is CASSEFSVGYEQYF. CDR3 coding DNA: TGTGCCAGCAGTGAATTCAGCGTCGGGTACGAGCAGTACTTC.

The chain employs TRBV11-3 and TRBJ2-2; TRBD2 is a possible D gene (5 bases). CDR1 is SGHNT and CDR2 is YENEEA in the germline V gene. This CDR3 contains 14 residues. V lost 5 bases, J lost 6 bases, and 13 bases lay in between. CDR3 residues: CASSAGLQAGELFF. CDR3 DNA: TGTGCCAGCAGCGCCGGACTCCAGGCCGGGGAGCTGTTTTTT.

The chain employs TRBV10-2 and TRBJ2-7; D gene unclear. Germline CDR1 and CDR2: WSHSY and SAAADI. The CDR3 contains 13 residues. V was shortened by 1 base and J by 6 bases, with 10 bases between the two germline ends. The chain's CDR3 is CASSEYDFSEQYF. The CDR3 DNA is TGCGCCAGCAGTGAGTATGACTTCTCCGAGCAGTACTTC.

This clone was seen a few times. The chain employs TRBV28 and TRBJ1-1; TRBD1 aligns across 8 bases. V trimming: 4 bases; J trimming: 4 bases; junction bases outside the gene matches: 5. This CDR3 is 14 amino acids long. Germline V gene sequence: CDR1 MDHEN, CDR2 SYDVKM. The CDR3 loop is CASSWTQGGTEAFF. DNA of the CDR3: TGTGCCAGCAGTTGGACACAGGGGGGCACTGAAGCTTTCTTT.

The chain combines TRBV28 with TRBJ1-2, with 7 bases identical to TRBD1. Germline CDR1 reads MDHEN; CDR2 reads SYDVKM. The CDR3 consists of 13 residues. J gave up 5 bases and V 11 bases, and 11 bases lay outside the gene matches. In nucleotides, the CDR3 is TGTGCCGGCCATCGGCAGGGGGGATATGGCTACACCTTC. This encodes CAGHRQGGYGYTF.

The chain carries TRBV2 and TRBJ2-1, with D perhaps matching TRBD1 (5 bases). The CDR3 spans 12 residues. Deletions cut 5 bases from V and 8 bases from J, with 10 bases between. Germline lookup yields CDR1 SNHLY and CDR2 FYNNEI. CDR3 coding DNA: TGTGCCAGCAGTCTCCAGGGCGATGAGCAGTTCTTC. Protein product: CASSLQGDEQFF.

The J gene is TRBJ2-3, the V gene TRBV2; tentatively, D is TRBD1 (6 bases). This CDR3 is 14 amino acids long. Trimming took 7 bases from V and 4 from J, leaving 15 bases between them. CDR1 and CDR2 (germline): SNHLY, FYNNEI. The CDR3 spells CASTGQISADTQYF. CDR3 bases: TGTGCCAGCACCGGACAGATTTCGGCAGATACGCAGTATTTT.

The V gene is TRBV9, the J gene TRBJ2-1, with 7 bases that match TRBD1. Unmatched junction bases numbered 6, after V lost 4 bases and J lost 5 bases. In germline, CDR1 is SGDLS, CDR2 YYNGEE. The CDR3 is 14 amino acids. The CDR3 spells CASSPRGQHNEQFF. The CDR3 DNA reads TGTGCCAGCAGCCCGAGGGGACAGCACAATGAGCAGTTCTTC.

The chain uses TRBV7-9 and TRBJ1-4, with D unclear. The germline V gene encodes CDR1 SEHNR and CDR2 FQNEAQ (reference sequence). This CDR3 spans 15 amino acids. V was pared by 1 base and J by 7 bases, with 13 bases between. The DNA of the CDR3 is TGTGCCAGCAGCTTAGGGTTGGGTCAGGCTGAAAAACTGTTTTTT. Encoded protein: CASSLGLGQAEKLFF.

The chain is built from TRBV7-2 and TRBJ2-7; D uncertain. This CDR3 region has 12 residues. V was clipped by 5 bases and J by 9 bases, with 14 bases between them. Germline CDR1 reads SGHTA; CDR2 reads FQGNSA. CDR3 sequence reads: CASSPQAVGQYF. Here the CDR3 DNA reads TGTGCCAGCAGCCCCCAGGCAGTGGGGCAGTACTTC.

J is TRBJ2-7 and V is TRBV9; TRBD1 matches 8 bases. Trimming removed 3 bases from V and 3 bases from J; junction bases left unmatched: 8. Germline V gene sequence: CDR1 SGDLS, CDR2 YYNGEE. This CDR3 is built from 15 residues. The CDR3 DNA reads as TGTGCCAGCAGCGAGGGACAGGCGAATATCTACGAGCAGTACTTC. Translation gives CASSEGQANIYEQYF.

The J gene is TRBJ1-2, the V gene TRBV6-5; no reliable D call. The CDR3 consists of 13 residues. The V end was cut by 2 bases, the J end by 5 bases, with 9 bases between. Germline V gene lookup returns CDR1 MNHEY and CDR2 SVGAGI. The DNA of the CDR3 is TGTGCCAGCAGTTACGCCACTTCTTATGGCTACACCTTC. The encoded protein is CASSYATSYGYTF.

The gene calls are TRBV7-3 and TRBJ2-5; TRBD1 might be the D (5 bases). The CDR3 runs 13 residues. Germline V gene lookup returns CDR1 SGHTA and CDR2 FQGTGA. The V gene lost 6 bases and the J gene lost 2 bases, with 10 bases spanning the gap. The CDR3 region is CASSSTGQETQYF. CDR3 in DNA: TGTGCCAGCAGTTCCACAGGACAAGAGACCCAGTACTTC.

The rearrangement joins TRBV5-1 to TRBJ2-3; 8 bases are shared with TRBD1. Trimming at V came to 7 bases and at J to 5 bases, leaving 9 bases not matched to a gene. Per the germline V gene, CDR1 is SGHRS and CDR2 is YFSETQ. CDR3 size: 14 residues. CDR3: CASGQGDWGDTQYF. The CDR3 DNA reads TGCGCCAGCGGACAGGGTGATTGGGGAGATACGCAGTATTTT. Supplemented by reference TRBV5-1 and TRBJ2-3, the full variable domain reads KAGVTQTPRYLIKTRGQQVTLSCSPISGHRSVSWYQQTPGQGLQFLFEYFSETQRNKGNFPGRFSGRQFSNSRSEMNVSTLELGDSALYLCASGQGDWGDTQYFGPGTRLTVL.

The rearrangement links TRBV28 to TRBJ1-4, with D unresolved. With 10 bases removed from V and 6 bases from J, the gap between germline ends came to 21 bases. In germline, CDR1 is MDHEN, CDR2 SYDVKM. The CDR3 totals 15 residues. The CDR3 region has the DNA TGTGCCATCCTAAAAAAGGGCCTCGGGGATGAAAAACTGTTTTTT. Protein product: CAILKKGLGDEKLFF.

This clone was seen a handful of times. The chain carries TRBV5-4 and TRBJ1-2, with 7 bases matching TRBD1. Germline CDR1 and CDR2: SGHNT and YYREEE (reference sequence). The ends lost 5 bases at V and 1 base at J; junction bases unmatched: 8. The CDR3 runs 15 residues. CDR3 nucleotides: TGTGCCAGCAGTCAAGACAGGGCACATAACTATGGCTACACCTTC. Translating it yields CASSQDRAHNYGYTF.